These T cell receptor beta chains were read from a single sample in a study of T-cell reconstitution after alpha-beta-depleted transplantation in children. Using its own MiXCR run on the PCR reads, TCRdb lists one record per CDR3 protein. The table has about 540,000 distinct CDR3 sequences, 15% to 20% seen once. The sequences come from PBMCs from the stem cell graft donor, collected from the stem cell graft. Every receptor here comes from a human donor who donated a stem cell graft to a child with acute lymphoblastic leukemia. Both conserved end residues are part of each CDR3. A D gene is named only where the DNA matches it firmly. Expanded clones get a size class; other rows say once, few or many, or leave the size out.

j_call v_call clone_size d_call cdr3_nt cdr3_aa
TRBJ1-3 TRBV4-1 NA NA TGCGCCAGCAGCCCGCGGGTTTTCTCTGGAAACACCATATATTTT CASSPRVFSGNTIYF
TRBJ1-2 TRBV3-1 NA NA TGTGCCAGCAGCCAAGGGACTGGAGAAGGCTACACCTTC CASSQGTGEGYTF
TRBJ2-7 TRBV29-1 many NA TGCAGCGTTAGCCGCCCCGGGGATGGGGACGAGCAGTACTTC CSVSRPGDGDEQYF
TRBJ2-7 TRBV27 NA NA TGTGCCAGCAGTCCCACGAGAGGTAGTCGGTACGAGCAGTACTTC CASSPTRGSRYEQYF
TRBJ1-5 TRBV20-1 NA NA TGCAGTGTTTCGGGGGAAAGCAATCAGCCCCAGCATTTT CSVSGESNQPQHF
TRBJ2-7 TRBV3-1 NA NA TGTGCCAGCACCCCAGAGGGGACGATATACGAGCAGTACTTC CASTPEGTIYEQYF
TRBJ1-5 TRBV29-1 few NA TGCAGCGTTCTCGAGAATCAGCCCCAGCATTTT CSVLENQPQHF
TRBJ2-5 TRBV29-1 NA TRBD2 TGCAGCGTTGTCCCCCGGACTAGAGATCTTCCGACCCAGTACTTC CSVVPRTRDLPTQYF
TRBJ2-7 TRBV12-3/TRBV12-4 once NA TGTGCCAGCGCCCCGGGGGAAATCTACGAGCAGTACTTC CASAPGEIYEQYF
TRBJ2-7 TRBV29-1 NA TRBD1 TGCAGCGTTGGCGGACAGGGGATGTACGAGCAGTACTTC CSVGGQGMYEQYF
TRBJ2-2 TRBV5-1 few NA TGCGCCAGCAGCTCCCTAGGACTATTCACCGGGGAGCTGTTTTTT CASSSLGLFTGELFF
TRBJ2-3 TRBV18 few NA TGTGCCAGCTCGCCAAACAGGGATGCTCCGTATTTT CASSPNRDAPYF
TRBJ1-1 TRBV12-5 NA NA TGTGCTAGTGGTTTGGGACATGAAGCTTTCTTT CASGLGHEAFF
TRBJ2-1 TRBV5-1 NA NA TGCACCAGCAGCCCTGGTGGCGAGCAGTTCTTC CTSSPGGEQFF
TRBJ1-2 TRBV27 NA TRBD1 TGTGCCAGCAGTCTCACAGGGGGCGGCCCCTATGGCTACACCTTC CASSLTGGGPYGYTF
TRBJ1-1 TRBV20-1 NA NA TGCAGTGCTAGAGTAGATCCAACCCTGAACACTGAAGCTTTCTTT CSARVDPTLNTEAFF
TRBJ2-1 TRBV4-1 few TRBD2 TGCGCCAGCAGCCGAACTAGCGGGAACTACAATGAGCAGTTCTTC CASSRTSGNYNEQFF
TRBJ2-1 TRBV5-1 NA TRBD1 TGCGCCAGCAGCTGGGGGACCCTGACAGGGTCCCACAATGAGCAGTTCTTC CASSWGTLTGSHNEQFF
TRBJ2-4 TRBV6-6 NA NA TGTGCCAGCAGCAAGACTAGGGAAAACATTCAGTACTTC CASSKTRENIQYF
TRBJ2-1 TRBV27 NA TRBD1 TGTGCCAGCAACCCCGAGACAGGGCCTCTCGATGAGCAGTTCTTC CASNPETGPLDEQFF
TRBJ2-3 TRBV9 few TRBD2 TGTGCCAGCAGCGCCACACTAGCGGGAGAGGATACGCAGTATTTT CASSATLAGEDTQYF
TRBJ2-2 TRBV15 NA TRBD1 TGTGCCACCAGCGCAAGGACAGGGCCCGGGGAGCTGTTTTTT CATSARTGPGELFF
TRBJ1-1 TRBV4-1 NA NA TGCGCCAGCAGCCAAGGGCCGACCTTGGACACTGAAGCTTTCTTT CASSQGPTLDTEAFF
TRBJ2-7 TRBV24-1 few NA TGTGCCACCAGTGATTCCCTGAACTACGAGCAGTACTTC CATSDSLNYEQYF
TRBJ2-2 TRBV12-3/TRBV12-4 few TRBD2 TGTGCCAGCAGTTTAGCGTGGCTAGCGGAGAACACCGGGGAGCTGTTTTTT CASSLAWLAENTGELFF
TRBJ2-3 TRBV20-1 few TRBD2 TGCAGTGCTGAGTCGGGACTAGCGGAACTAGCAGATACGCAGTATTTT CSAESGLAELADTQYF
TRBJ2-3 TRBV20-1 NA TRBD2 TGCAGTGCTAGAGCGGCGGGAGAGGGAGATACGCAGTATTTT CSARAAGEGDTQYF
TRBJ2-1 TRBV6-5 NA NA TGTGCCAGCAGTTACCCACAAAACAATGAGCAGTTCTTC CASSYPQNNEQFF
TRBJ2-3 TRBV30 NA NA TGTGCCTGGACGAGGCAGCCTTGGAATACCCAGTATTTT CAWTRQPWNTQYF
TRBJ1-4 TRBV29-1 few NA TGCAGCGTTGAGCGCGGGACCGACGAAAAACTGTTTTTT CSVERGTDEKLFF
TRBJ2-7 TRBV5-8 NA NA TGTGCCAGCAGCTTGGGGGTAGGGAGGAACGAGCAGTACTTC CASSLGVGRNEQYF
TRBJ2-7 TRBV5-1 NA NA TGCGCCAGCAGCTTCGGGGGAGGCCTTTCCTACGAGCAGTACTTC CASSFGGGLSYEQYF
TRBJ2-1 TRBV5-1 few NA TGCGCCAGCAGCTTGGGGTGGCCGGGAGAGAGCTCCTACAATGAGCAGTTCTTC CASSLGWPGESSYNEQFF
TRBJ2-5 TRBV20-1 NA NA TGCAGTGCAAACCGGGACTCAAAAAGGAGAGAGACCCAGTACTTC CSANRDSKRRETQYF
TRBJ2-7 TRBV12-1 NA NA TGTGCCAGCAGCACAAAAACCGGGGCTAGCGCACCGACCTACGAGCAGTACTTC CASSTKTGASAPTYEQYF
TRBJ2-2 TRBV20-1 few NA TGCAGTGCTAGAGATGTGAACACCGGGGAGCTGTTTTTT CSARDVNTGELFF
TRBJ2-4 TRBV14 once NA TGTGCCAGCAGCCAAGATATGAGTAACCAAAGCGGCATTCAGTACTTC CASSQDMSNQSGIQYF